This T cell receptor beta chain was sequenced for a study of T cell repertoires in cytomegalovirus infection. TCRdb re-derived calls from the reads in MiXCR, one entry per CDR3 protein. The data show around 740,000 distinct CDR3 sequences, 35% seen once. V dropped 6 bases and J dropped 0; count of bases not matched to a gene: 5. This CDR3 has 15 residues. Germline values: CDR1 SEHNR, CDR2 FQNEAQ (reference sequence). This clonotype turned up a few times. J is TRBJ2-3 and V is TRBV7-9, with 8 bases lining up with TRBD1. This sequence originates from a human donor in good health (CMV status not recorded). Some clones in this sample may be carry-over from other donors' samples. Sequencing was done on a sample of PBMCs. CDR3 loop: CASRPRTGSTDTQYF. The CDR3 DNA is TGTGCCAGCAGACCGAGGACAGGGAGCACAGATACGCAGTATTTT.